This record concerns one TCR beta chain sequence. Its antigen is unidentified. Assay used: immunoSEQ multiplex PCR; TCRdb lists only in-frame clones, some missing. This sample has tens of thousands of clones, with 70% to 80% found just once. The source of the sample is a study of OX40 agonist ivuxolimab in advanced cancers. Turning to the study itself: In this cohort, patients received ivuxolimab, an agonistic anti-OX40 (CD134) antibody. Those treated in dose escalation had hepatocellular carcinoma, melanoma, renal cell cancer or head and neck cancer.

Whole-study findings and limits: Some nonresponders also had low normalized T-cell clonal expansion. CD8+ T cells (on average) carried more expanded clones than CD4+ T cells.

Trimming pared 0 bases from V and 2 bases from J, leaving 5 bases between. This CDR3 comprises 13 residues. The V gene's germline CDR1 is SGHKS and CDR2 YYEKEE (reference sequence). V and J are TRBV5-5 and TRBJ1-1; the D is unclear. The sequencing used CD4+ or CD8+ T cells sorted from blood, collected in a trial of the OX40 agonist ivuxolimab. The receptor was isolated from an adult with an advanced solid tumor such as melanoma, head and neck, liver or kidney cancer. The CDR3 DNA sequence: TGTGCCAGCAGCTTGGAGACCAACACTGAAGCTTTCTTT. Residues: CASSLETNTEAFF. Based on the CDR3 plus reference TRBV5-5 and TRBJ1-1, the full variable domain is DAGVTQSPTHLIKTRGQQVTLRCSPISGHKSVSWYQQVLGQGPQFIFQYYEKEERGRGNFPDRFSARQFPNYSSELNVNALLLGDSALYLCASSLETNTEAFFGQGTRLTVV.